The 8 T cell receptor beta chains below were found in one sample sequenced in a study of cytomegalovirus exposure and HLA in healthy donors. Both 60 Vbeta primers and 13 Jbeta primers went into the PCR. Method: immunoSEQ multiplex PCR; TCRdb's copy keeps in-frame clones and lacks some. The sample records roughly 100,000 clones, around 79% being singletons. Sequenced sample: PBMCs. The receptors come from a man aged 55 to 70 in good health and CMV-seronegative.

The CDR3 bases are TGTGCCAGCAGCTTAAGTGCAGGGGGAAGGGTAGACACTGAAGCTTTCTTT. Protein: CASSLSAGGRVDTEAFF. The chain couples TRBV11-3 to TRBJ1-1; 7 bases fit TRBD1. The CDR3 sequence is 17 residues long. Germline assignment: CDR1 SGHNT and CDR2 YENEEA. The J segment lost 3 bases and the V segment lost 2 bases, leaving 12 bases of the junction unmatched.

This rearrangement joins TRBV18 to TRBJ2-7, with 8 positions matching TRBD1. The V and J ends lost 3 bases and 3 bases, in that order; junction bases with no gene match: 7. CDR3 length equals 15 residues. Germline CDR1 reads KGHSH; CDR2 reads LQKENI. CDR3 coding DNA: TGTGCCAGCTCACCCGGACAGGGTGGGGGCTACGAGCAGTACGTC. Translation gives CASSPGQGGGYEQYV.

This chain uses TRBV5-5 with TRBJ2-1, with D perhaps matching TRBD2 (5 bases). Germline V gene sequence: CDR1 SGHKS, CDR2 YYEKEE (reference sequence). Trimming removed 1 base at V and 10 bases at J, with 12 bases between. This CDR3 region has 13 residues. CDR3 amino acids: CASSLKSGYEQFF. The DNA for the CDR3 is TGTGCCAGCAGCTTGAAATCGGGGTACGAGCAGTTCTTC.

V and J are TRBV27 and TRBJ1-6; D is ambiguous. CDR1 MNHEY and CDR2 SMNVEV come from the germline V gene (reference sequence). Trimming cost V 4 bases and J 0 bases, with 10 bases left between them. CDR3 length: 16 residues. The CDR3 reads CASSSRLSSYNSPLHF. The CDR3, as DNA: TGTGCCAGCAGTTCCAGGCTGAGCTCCTATAATTCACCCCTCCACTTT.

This sequence joins TRBV19 and TRBJ2-3, with TRBD2 identical over 7 bases. The CDR3 contains 14 residues. Trimming removed 7 bases from V and 4 bases from J; junction bases left unmatched: 8. Per the germline V gene, CDR1 is LNHDA and CDR2 is SQIVND (reference sequence). The CDR3 protein is CASTRSGDSDTQYF. CDR3 bases: TGTGCCAGTACGAGGAGCGGGGATTCAGATACGCAGTATTTT.

The chain combines TRBV4-1 with TRBJ2-7, with D perhaps matching TRBD2 (5 bases). The CDR3 is 14 amino acids. Trimming removed 4 bases from V and 2 bases from J, with 12 bases in between. Per germline, CDR1 MGHRA and CDR2 YSYEKL. CDR3 in amino acids: CASSPAGYTYEQYF. The CDR3 DNA sequence: TGCGCCAGCAGCCCTGCGGGTTATACCTACGAGCAGTACTTC.

This rearrangement joins TRBV6-5 to TRBJ2-1; D unclear. V was shortened by 2 bases and J by 3 bases, with 8 bases between the two germline ends. Germline V gene lookup returns CDR1 MNHEY and CDR2 SVGAGI. This CDR3 region has 14 residues. As DNA, the CDR3 is TGTGCCAGCAGTTACGGCGGCAGCTACAATGAGCAGTTCTTC. Amino acid sequence: CASSYGGSYNEQFF.

This clone was counted a few times. In DNA form, the CDR3 reads TGTGCCAGCAGCCCGCAACAGACCCGCTCTGGGGCCAACGTCCTGACTTTC. Its translation: CASSPQQTRSGANVLTF. The chain combines TRBV9 with TRBJ2-6; the D is unclear. Trimming removed 4 bases at V and 0 bases at J, with 14 bases between. Looked up from germline, CDR1 is SGDLS and CDR2 is YYNGEE. The CDR3 contains 17 residues.